The 18 T cell receptor beta chains listed next were all sequenced from one sample in a study of CD8 T cells in ankylosing spondylitis. One entry per CDR3 protein results from TCRdb running MiXCR on the 5' RACE reads. This sample yields roughly 370,000 distinct CDR3 sequences, of which 20% to 25% are seen a single time; around 16% belongs to the top ten. These TCRs are of unknown antigen specificity. Findings of the study overall: Within ankylosing spondylitis blood, a TCR beta motif made up of eight or nine highly homologous variants appeared to be characteristic.

Material: blood, either unsorted or a sorted T cell fraction (not recorded which). The receptors stem from a male donor with ankylosing spondylitis.

V usage is TRBV12-3 or TRBV12-4 and J usage is TRBJ2-3, with TRBD2 as a possible D gene (7 bases). The CDR3 spans 17 residues. V was pared by 4 bases and J by 3 bases, with 20 bases between. Here the CDR3 DNA reads TGTGCCAGCAGTTCTGTAGCGGGCTGGGGGGCAACAGATACGCAGTATTTT. Protein product: CASSSVAGWGATDTQYF.

V is TRBV6-1 and J is TRBJ2-7; weak D call: TRBD2 (5 bases). This CDR3 is built from 14 residues. The V end was cut by 6 bases, the J end by 2 bases, with 14 bases between. Germline V gene lookup returns CDR1 MNHNS and CDR2 SASEGT. The chain's CDR3 is CASRDELETYEQYF. The CDR3 DNA follows: TGTGCCAGCAGAGATGAACTAGAGACCTACGAGCAGTACTTC.

J is TRBJ2-7 and V is TRBV6-1; TRBD2 might be the D (6 bases). V lost 5 bases to trimming and J lost 2 bases, with 13 bases between them. This CDR3 has 14 residues. CDR1 and CDR2 from the germline V gene are MNHNS and SASEGT. CDR3 nucleotides: TGTGCCAGCAGTAGGATGGGAGGACCCTACGAGCAGTACTTC. Translating it yields CASSRMGGPYEQYF.

The CDR3 is CASSPGDRLGTGELFF. In nucleotides, the CDR3 is TGTGCCAGCAGCCCCGGGGACCGGCTGGGGACCGGGGAGCTGTTTTTT. V is TRBV11-3 and J is TRBJ2-2; the D call may be TRBD1 or TRBD2 (5 bases each). Germline V gives CDR1 SGHNT, CDR2 YENEEA. This CDR3 region has 16 residues. The V end lost 5 bases, the J end lost 5 bases, and 18 bases lay between the germline ends.

This clonotype appeared a few times. The chain has TRBV9 and TRBJ2-3; TRBD1 aligns across 9 bases. Germline V CDR1 and CDR2: SGDLS, YYNGEE. V shed 4 bases, J shed 4 bases, and the junction held 19 bases outside the gene matches. This CDR3 region has 19 residues. The CDR3 loop is CASSPRPGSGTGYPDTQYF. Written as DNA, the CDR3 is TGTGCCAGCAGCCCCCGCCCCGGTTCGGGGACAGGGTACCCAGATACGCAGTATTTT.

V is TRBV5-1 and J is TRBJ2-5, with D perhaps being TRBD1 or TRBD2 (6 bases each). The CDR3 has 12 amino acids. Per germline, CDR1 SGHRS and CDR2 YFSETQ. Trimming took off 5 bases at V and 5 bases at J, with 10 bases between the two ends. Written as DNA, the CDR3 is TGCGCCAGCAGTGGGGGGCCTGAGACCCAGTACTTC. Its translation is CASSGGPETQYF.

There are many counts of this clonotype. The rearrangement links TRBV5-1 to TRBJ2-2; 12 bases agree with TRBD2. The V gene end was trimmed by 2 bases and the J gene end by 4 bases; junction bases not matched to a gene: 12. CDR1 and CDR2 from the germline V gene are SGHRS and YFSETQ. The CDR3 sequence is 19 residues long. CDR3 sequence (DNA): TGCGCCAGCAGCTTACCCCTACTAGCGGGAGGCCAGAGCACCGGGGAGCTGTTTTTT. Translating it yields CASSLPLLAGGQSTGELFF.

The chain couples TRBV3-1 to TRBJ2-5; D may be TRBD1 (6 bases). Germline CDR1 reads LGHDT; CDR2 reads YNNKEL (reference sequence). V was cut by 4 bases and J by 3 bases, with 12 bases left in between. The CDR3 runs 14 residues. Here the CDR3 reads CASSLTQGKETQYF. CDR3 nucleotides: TGTGCCAGCAGCCTGACACAGGGTAAAGAGACCCAGTACTTC.

This clonotype was seen many times. The CDR3 sequence: CASSRGSTDTQYF. In DNA form, the CDR3 reads TGTGCCAGCAGCCGTGGGTCCACAGATACGCAGTATTTT. The chain employs TRBV5-4 and TRBJ2-3; no clear D. The germline V gene has CDR1 SGHNT and CDR2 YYREEE (reference sequence). The CDR3 sequence is 13 residues long. V was shortened by 4 bases and J by 2 bases, with 8 bases between the two germline ends.

V gene TRBV27 combines with J gene TRBJ2-5; D possibly corresponds to TRBD1 (5 bases). This CDR3 spans 12 amino acids. In germline, CDR1 is MNHEY, CDR2 SMNVEV (reference sequence). Between the trimmed V and J ends, which lost 6 bases and 5 bases, there was a span of 10 bases. The CDR3 is CASSKAGETQYF. Here the CDR3 DNA reads TGTGCCAGCAGCAAAGCAGGGGAGACCCAGTACTTC.

This clonotype was counted a few times. V is TRBV7-6 and J is TRBJ2-7, with TRBD1 matching 7 bases. The germline V gene has CDR1 SGHVS and CDR2 FNYEAQ. With 1 base clipped from V and 2 bases from J, the junction kept 5 bases outside the gene matches. The CDR3 loop spans 15 amino acids. This CDR3 is CASSLETGPAYEQYF. CDR3 sequence (DNA): TGTGCCAGCAGCTTAGAGACAGGGCCAGCCTACGAGCAGTACTTC.

This clonotype showed up many times. This rearrangement joins TRBV7-9 to TRBJ2-7; D is unresolved. Germline CDR1 and CDR2: SEHNR and FQNEAQ (reference sequence). The V end was cut by 8 bases, the J end by 3 bases, with 5 bases between. This CDR3 spans 10 amino acids. CDR3 coding DNA: TGTGCCAGCGGCGACTACGAGCAGTACTTC. This codes for CASGDYEQYF.

The chain combines TRBV19 with TRBJ1-5; TRBD1 matches at 7 bases. J gave up 4 bases and V 5 bases, and 2 bases lay outside the gene matches. The germline V gene has CDR1 LNHDA and CDR2 SQIVND (reference sequence). CDR3 length: 13 amino acids. As DNA, the CDR3 is TGTGCCAGTAGTGGGACAGCAAATCAGCCCCAGCATTTT. This sequence encodes CASSGTANQPQHF.

The chain is built from TRBV7-2 and TRBJ1-5; D unresolved. The CDR3 extends over 13 amino acids. V gave up 3 bases and J gave up 9 bases, with 12 bases separating them. CDR1 and CDR2 (germline): SGHTA, FQGNSA. CDR3 bases: TGTGCCAGCAGCTTCGGGCCCCAAGGGCCCCAGCATTTT. It specifies CASSFGPQGPQHF.

The rearrangement links TRBV20-1 to TRBJ2-3, with TRBD2 matching 9 bases. The V segment lost 2 bases and the J segment 0 bases; nucleotides outside the gene matches: 18. CDR3 size: 20 residues. CDR1 DFQATT and CDR2 SNEGSKA come from the germline V gene (reference sequence). CDR3 in amino acids: CSARSPLWAGGRPSTDTQYF. The CDR3 bases are TGCAGTGCTAGATCCCCCCTCTGGGCGGGAGGGCGACCAAGCACAGATACGCAGTATTTT.

CDR3 nucleotide sequence: TGTGCCAGCAGCCCGAAGGGGTGGGCCACAGATACGCAGTATTTT. Its translation is CASSPKGWATDTQYF. The chain recombines TRBV7-2 with TRBJ2-3; D may be TRBD1 (5 bases). The germline V gene has CDR1 SGHTA and CDR2 FQGNSA. The CDR3 is 15 amino acids. The V end was cut by 5 bases, the J end by 2 bases, with 14 bases between.

This clonotype was seen many times. V is TRBV7-9 and J is TRBJ2-3; 9 nucleotides line up with TRBD1. CDR3 length equals 16 residues. From germline, CDR1 is SEHNR and CDR2 FQNEAQ (reference sequence). V shed 6 bases, J shed 3 bases, and the junction held 10 bases outside the gene matches. The CDR3 region is CASSSPWDRETDTQYF. DNA of the CDR3: TGTGCCAGCAGTAGCCCCTGGGACAGGGAGACAGATACGCAGTATTTT.

This clonotype was picked up a small number of times. The CDR3 spells CASSLVPGITGAYEQYF. The DNA for the CDR3 is TGTGCCAGCAGCTTAGTGCCAGGGATTACCGGAGCCTACGAGCAGTACTTC. The chain is built from TRBV7-2 and TRBJ2-7; TRBD1 might be the D (5 bases). Trimming removed 1 base from V and 2 bases from J, with 18 bases in between. The germline gives CDR1 SGHTA, CDR2 FQGNSA. CDR3 size: 17 residues.